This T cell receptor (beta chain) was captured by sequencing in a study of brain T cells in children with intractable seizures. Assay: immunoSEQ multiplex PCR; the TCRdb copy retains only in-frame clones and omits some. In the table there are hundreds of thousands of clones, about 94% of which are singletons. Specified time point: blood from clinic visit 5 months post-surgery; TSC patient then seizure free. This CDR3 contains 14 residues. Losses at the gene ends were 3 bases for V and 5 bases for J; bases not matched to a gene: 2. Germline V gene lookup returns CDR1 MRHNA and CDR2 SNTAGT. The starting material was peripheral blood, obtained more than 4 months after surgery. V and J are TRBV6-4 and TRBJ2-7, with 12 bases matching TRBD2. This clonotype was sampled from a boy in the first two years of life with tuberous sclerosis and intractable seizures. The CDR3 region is CASSERLAGDEQYF. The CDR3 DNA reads TGTGCCAGCAGTGAGCGACTAGCGGGAGACGAGCAGTACTTC.